This TCR beta chain stems from a study of CD8 T cells in Susac syndrome. Roughly 0.45 to 1 ug RNA was reverse transcribed with random hexamers. Using its own MiXCR run on the immunoSEQ multiplex PCR reads, TCRdb lists one record per CDR3 protein. The profile covers 150,000 to 190,000 distinct CDR3 sequences, with around 95% appearing a single time and roughly 0.16% taken by the ten largest. This clonotype has a single count. Each multiple sclerosis control was a treatment-naive patient with relapsing-remitting disease that was either stable or active. Sequencing was carried out using CD8+ T cells from PBMCs. The receptor was derived from a human donor with multiple sclerosis.

CDR3 region: CASSSRDSTGDTGELFF. The CDR3 DNA reads TGTGCCAGCAGCTCCCGGGACAGTACCGGAGACACCGGGGAGCTGTTTTTT. The J gene is TRBJ2-2, the V gene TRBV5-6; 7 nucleotides match TRBD1. Losses at the gene ends were 3 bases for V and 3 bases for J; bases not matched to a gene: 11. Per germline, CDR1 SGHDT and CDR2 YYEEEE. This CDR3 is built from 17 residues.